The following is a T cell receptor (beta chain) sequence with its context. Its antigen is undetermined. This record comes from a study of regulatory T cells in long-lasting Graves disease. About the research overall: To qualify as persistent, Graves' disease required over 5 years of antithyroid drugs with positive TSH receptor antibodies.

Time point: persistent/refractory GD, antithyroid drugs over 5 years with positive TRAb. RNA from PBMCs was the source of the TCR library. General observations from the study: TRBV28 was favored in persistent disease, as were TRBJ1-2 and TRBJ2-5. Newly diagnosed Graves' patients exceeded persistent ones in TCR diversity. Fewer public clonotypes were shared by new patients (around 990) than by persistent patients (approximately 2,700).

CDR3-region Arm-PCR and iRepertoire HTBI primers produced the TCR beta libraries. In TCRdb, the multiplex PCR reads were re-called with MiXCR into one record per CDR3 protein. Of roughly 450,000 distinct CDR3 sequences detected, 20% appear once; the ten largest clones hold 7.8%. With 6 bases removed from V and 5 bases from J, the gap between germline ends came to 16 bases. CDR1 is SEHNR, CDR2 FQNEAQ, per germline (reference sequence). The CDR3 runs 15 residues. The rearrangement links TRBV7-9 to TRBJ1-4; D unclear. The source of this sequence is a female donor with Graves disease. The sequencing used peripheral blood mononuclear cells (PBMCs), collected when the disease was refractory, from a patient treated with antithyroid drugs. DNA for the CDR3: TGTGCCAGCAGTCCGGACGCTCGAGGAAATGAAAAACTGTTTTTT. It is translated as CASSPDARGNEKLFF. The variable domain in full, completed from reference TRBV7-9 and TRBJ1-4, reads DTGVSQNPRHKITKRGQNVTFRCDPISEHNRLYWYRQTLGQGPEFLTYFQNEAQLEKSRLLSDRFSAERPKGSFSTLEIQRTEQGDSAMYLCASSPDARGNEKLFFGSGTQLSVL.